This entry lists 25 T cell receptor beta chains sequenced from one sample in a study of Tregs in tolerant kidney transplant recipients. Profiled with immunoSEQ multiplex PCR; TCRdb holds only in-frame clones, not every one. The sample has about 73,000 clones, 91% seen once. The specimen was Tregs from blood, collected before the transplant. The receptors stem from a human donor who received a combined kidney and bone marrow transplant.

The CDR3 DNA reads as TGTGCCAGCTCACCATCCAACAGTAACATGAACACTGAAGCTTTCTTT. Protein sequence: CASSPSNSNMNTEAFF. This chain joins TRBV18 and TRBJ1-1; no reliable D call. Germline V CDR1 and CDR2: KGHSH, LQKENI. The CDR3 consists of 16 residues. Between the trimmed V and J ends, which lost 2 bases and 0 bases, there was a span of 13 bases.

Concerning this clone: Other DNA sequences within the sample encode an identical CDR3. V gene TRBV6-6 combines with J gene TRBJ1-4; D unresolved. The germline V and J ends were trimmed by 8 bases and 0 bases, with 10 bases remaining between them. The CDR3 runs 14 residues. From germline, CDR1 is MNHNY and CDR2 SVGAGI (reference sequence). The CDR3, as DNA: TGTGCCAGCTACAAACCCACAACTAATGAAAAACTGTTTTTT. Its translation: CASYKPTTNEKLFF.

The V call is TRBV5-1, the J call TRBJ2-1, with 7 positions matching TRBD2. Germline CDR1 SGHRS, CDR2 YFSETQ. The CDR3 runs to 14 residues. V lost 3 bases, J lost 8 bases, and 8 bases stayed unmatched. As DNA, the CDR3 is TGCGCCAGCAGCTCCCTACTAGCGATGGATGAGCAGTTCTTC. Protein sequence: CASSSLLAMDEQFF.

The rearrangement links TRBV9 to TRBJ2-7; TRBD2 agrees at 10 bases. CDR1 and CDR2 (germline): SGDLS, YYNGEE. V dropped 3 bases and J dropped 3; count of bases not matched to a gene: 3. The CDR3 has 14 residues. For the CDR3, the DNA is TGTGCCAGCAGCGCTTCTAGCGGGGGCTACGAGCAGTACTTC. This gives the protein CASSASSGGYEQYF.

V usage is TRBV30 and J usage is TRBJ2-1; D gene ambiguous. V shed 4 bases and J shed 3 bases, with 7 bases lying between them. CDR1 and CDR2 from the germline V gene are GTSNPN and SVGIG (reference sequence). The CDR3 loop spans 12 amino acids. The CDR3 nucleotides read TGTGCCTGGACAGAGAGCTACAATGAGCAGTTCTTC. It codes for CAWTESYNEQFF.

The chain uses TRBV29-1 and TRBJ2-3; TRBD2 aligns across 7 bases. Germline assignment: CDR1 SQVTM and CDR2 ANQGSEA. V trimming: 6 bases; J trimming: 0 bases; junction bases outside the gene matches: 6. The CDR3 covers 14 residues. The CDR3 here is CSVAQRDSTDTQYF. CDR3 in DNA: TGCAGCGTCGCCCAGCGGGATAGCACAGATACGCAGTATTTT.

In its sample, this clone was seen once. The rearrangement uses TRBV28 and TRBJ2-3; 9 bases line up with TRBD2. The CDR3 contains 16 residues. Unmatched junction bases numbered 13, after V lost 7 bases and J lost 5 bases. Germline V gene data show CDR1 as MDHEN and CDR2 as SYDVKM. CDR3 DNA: TGTGCCAGCAACTCTCAGTTGGCGGGAGGGCAAGATACGCAGTATTTT. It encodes CASNSQLAGGQDTQYF.

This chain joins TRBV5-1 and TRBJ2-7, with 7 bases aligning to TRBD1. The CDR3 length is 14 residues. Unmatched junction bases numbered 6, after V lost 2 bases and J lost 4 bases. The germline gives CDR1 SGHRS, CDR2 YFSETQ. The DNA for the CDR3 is TGCGCCAGCAGCTTAGAACAGGGGCGATACGAGCAGTACTTC. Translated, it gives CASSLEQGRYEQYF.

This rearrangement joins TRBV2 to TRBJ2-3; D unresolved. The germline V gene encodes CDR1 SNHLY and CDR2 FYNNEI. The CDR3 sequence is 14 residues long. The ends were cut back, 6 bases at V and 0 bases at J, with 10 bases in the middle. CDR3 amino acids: CASSASGSTDTQYF. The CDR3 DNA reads TGTGCCAGCAGCGCCTCGGGCAGCACAGATACGCAGTATTTT.

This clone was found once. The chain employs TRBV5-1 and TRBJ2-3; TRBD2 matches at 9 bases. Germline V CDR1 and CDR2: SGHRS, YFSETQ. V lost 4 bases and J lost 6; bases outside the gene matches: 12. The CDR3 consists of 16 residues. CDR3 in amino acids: CASSAGTSSGWDTQYF. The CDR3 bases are TGCGCCAGCAGCGCCGGGACTAGCAGCGGGTGGGATACGCAGTATTTT.

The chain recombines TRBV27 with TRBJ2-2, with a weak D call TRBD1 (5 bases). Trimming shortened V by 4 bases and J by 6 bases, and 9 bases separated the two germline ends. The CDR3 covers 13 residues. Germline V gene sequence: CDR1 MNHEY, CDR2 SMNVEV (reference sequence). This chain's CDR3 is CASSWAGPGELFF. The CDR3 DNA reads TGTGCCAGCAGTTGGGCAGGGCCCGGGGAGCTGTTTTTT.

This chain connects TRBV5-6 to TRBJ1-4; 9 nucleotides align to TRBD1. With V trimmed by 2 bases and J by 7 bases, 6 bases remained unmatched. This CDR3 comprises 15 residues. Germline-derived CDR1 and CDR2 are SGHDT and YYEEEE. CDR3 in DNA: TGTGCCAGCAGCTTAATACAGGGGGCGGTTGAAAAACTGTTTTTT. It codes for CASSLIQGAVEKLFF.

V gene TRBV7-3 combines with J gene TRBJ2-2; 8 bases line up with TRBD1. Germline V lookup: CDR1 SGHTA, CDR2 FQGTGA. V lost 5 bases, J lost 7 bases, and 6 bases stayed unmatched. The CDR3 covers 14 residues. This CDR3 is CASSPTGVGGELFF. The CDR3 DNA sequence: TGTGCCAGCAGCCCGACAGGGGTGGGCGGGGAGCTGTTTTTT.

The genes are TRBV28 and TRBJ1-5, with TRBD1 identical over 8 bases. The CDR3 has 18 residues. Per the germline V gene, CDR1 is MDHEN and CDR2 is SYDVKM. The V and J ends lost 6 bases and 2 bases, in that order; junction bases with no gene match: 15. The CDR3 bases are TGTGCCAGCAGCGGGGGGCAGGGGGCCGCGGGGGGCAATCAGCCCCAGCATTTT. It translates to CASSGGQGAAGGNQPQHF.

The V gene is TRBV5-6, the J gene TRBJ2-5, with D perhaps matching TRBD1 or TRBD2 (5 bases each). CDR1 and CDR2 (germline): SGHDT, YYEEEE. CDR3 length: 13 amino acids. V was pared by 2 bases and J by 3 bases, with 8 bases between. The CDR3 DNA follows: TGTGCCAGCAGCTTTAGAGGGGAAGAGACCCAGTACTTC. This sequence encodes CASSFRGEETQYF. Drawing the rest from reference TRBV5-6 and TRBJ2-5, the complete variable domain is DAGVTQSPTHLIKTRGQQVTLRCSPKSGHDTVSWYQQALGQGPQFIFQYYEEEERQRGNFPDRFSGHQFPNYSSELNVNALLLGDSALYLCASSFRGEETQYFGPGTRLLVL.

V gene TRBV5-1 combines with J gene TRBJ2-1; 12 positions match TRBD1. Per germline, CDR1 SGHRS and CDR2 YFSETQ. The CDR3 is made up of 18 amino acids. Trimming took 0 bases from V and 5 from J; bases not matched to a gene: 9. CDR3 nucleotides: TGCGCCAGCAGCTTGGATACCCTAGGGGACAGGGGGCACAATGAGCAGTTCTTC. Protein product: CASSLDTLGDRGHNEQFF. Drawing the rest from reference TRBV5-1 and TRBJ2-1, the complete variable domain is KAGVTQTPRYLIKTRGQQVTLSCSPISGHRSVSWYQQTPGQGLQFLFEYFSETQRNKGNFPGRFSGRQFSNSRSEMNVSTLELGDSALYLCASSLDTLGDRGHNEQFFGPGTRLTVL.

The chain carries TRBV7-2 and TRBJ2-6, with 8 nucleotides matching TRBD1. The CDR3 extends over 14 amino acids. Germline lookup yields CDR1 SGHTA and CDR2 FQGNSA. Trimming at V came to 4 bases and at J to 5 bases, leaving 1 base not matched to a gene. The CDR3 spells CASSWDRRANVLTF. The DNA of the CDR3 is TGTGCCAGCAGCTGGGACAGGAGGGCCAACGTCCTGACTTTC.

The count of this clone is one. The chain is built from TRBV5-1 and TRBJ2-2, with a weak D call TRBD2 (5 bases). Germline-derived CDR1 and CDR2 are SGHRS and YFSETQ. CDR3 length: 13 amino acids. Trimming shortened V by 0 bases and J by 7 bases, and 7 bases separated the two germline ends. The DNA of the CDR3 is TGCGCCAGCAGCTTGGGAGGGATCGGGGAGCTGTTTTTT. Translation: CASSLGGIGELFF.

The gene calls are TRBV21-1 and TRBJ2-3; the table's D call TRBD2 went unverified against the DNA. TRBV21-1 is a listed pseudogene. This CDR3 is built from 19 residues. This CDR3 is CASSSRTSGSEGFTDTQYF. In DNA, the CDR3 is TGTGCCAGCAGCTCGCGGACTAGCGGGAGTGAGGGCTTCACAGATACGCAGTATTTT.

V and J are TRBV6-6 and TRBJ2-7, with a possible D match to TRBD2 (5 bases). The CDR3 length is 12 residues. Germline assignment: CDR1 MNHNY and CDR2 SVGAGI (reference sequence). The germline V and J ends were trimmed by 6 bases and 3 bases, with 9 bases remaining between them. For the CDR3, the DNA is TGTGCCAGCAGCTCACGGGGCTACGAGCAGTACTTC. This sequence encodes CASSSRGYEQYF.

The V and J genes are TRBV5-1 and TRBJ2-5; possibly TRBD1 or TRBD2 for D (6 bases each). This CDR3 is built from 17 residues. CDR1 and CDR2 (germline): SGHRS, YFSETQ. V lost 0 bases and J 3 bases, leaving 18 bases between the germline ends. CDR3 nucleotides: TGCGCCAGCAGCTTGGAACAGGGCAAACCGGGGGAAGAGACCCAGTACTTC. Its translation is CASSLEQGKPGEETQYF.

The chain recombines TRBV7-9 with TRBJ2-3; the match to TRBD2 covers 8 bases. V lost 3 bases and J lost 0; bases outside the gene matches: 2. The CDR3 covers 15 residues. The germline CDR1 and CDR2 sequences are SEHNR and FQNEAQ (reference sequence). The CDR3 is CASSFGGRSTDTQYF. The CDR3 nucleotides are TGTGCCAGCAGCTTCGGCGGGAGGAGCACAGATACGCAGTATTTT.

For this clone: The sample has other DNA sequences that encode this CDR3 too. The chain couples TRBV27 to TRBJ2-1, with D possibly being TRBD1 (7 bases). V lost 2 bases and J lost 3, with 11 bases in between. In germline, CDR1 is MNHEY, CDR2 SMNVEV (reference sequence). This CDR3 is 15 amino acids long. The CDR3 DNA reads TGTGCCAGCAGTTTAGACAGGGACTTCTACAATGAGCAGTTCTTC. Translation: CASSLDRDFYNEQFF.

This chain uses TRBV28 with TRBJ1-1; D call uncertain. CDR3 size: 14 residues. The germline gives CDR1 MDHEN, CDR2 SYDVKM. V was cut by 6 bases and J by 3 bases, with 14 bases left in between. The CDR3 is CASRRSRAYTEAFF. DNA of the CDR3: TGTGCCAGCAGACGCTCACGGGCTTACACTGAAGCTTTCTTT.

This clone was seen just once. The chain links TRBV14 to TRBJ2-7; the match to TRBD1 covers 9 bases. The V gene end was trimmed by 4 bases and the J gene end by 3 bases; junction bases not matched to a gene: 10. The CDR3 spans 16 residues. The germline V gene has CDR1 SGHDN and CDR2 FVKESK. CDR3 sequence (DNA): TGTGCCAGCAGCCCGGTGGGGGGACAGGGATTCTACGAGCAGTACTTC. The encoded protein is CASSPVGGQGFYEQYF.